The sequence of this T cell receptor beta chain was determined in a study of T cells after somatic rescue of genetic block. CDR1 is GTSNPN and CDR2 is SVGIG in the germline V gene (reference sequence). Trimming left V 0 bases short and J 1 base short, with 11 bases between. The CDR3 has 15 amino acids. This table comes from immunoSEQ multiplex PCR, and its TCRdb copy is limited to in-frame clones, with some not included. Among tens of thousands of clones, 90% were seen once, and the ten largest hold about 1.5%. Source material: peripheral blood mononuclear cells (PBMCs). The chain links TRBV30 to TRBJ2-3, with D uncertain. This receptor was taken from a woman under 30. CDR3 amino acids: CAWSVAGARTDTQYF. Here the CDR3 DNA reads TGTGCCTGGAGTGTGGCTGGTGCCCGCACAGATACGCAGTATTTT.